The rows below give T cell receptor beta chains drawn from one sample of a study of T cells in Graves' hyperthyroidism and ophthalmopathy. Via MiXCR, TCRdb re-called the multiplex PCR reads, giving one row per CDR3 protein. The sample consists of about 410,000 distinct CDR3 sequences, over 12% of them appearing once. Material for sequencing was blood. These receptors all come from a man between 18 and 29 years old with Graves' ophthalmopathy. Each CDR3 is given with its conserved first and last residue. A D gene is named only where the DNA matches it firmly. Where a row states a size, it is once, few, many or the class of an expanded clone; other rows omit it.

V gene: TRBV2
clone size: many
J gene: TRBJ2-1
D gene: TRBD1
CDR3 DNA: TGTGCCAGCCTGGAGGCGGCCAGGGGGCTGCGGGAGCAGTTCTTC
CDR3 protein: CASLEAARGLREQFF

V gene: TRBV30
clone size: many
J gene: TRBJ1-1
D gene: NA
CDR3 DNA: TGTGCCTGGGGGACTATGGGGACTGAAGCTTTCTTT
CDR3 protein: CAWGTMGTEAFF

V gene: TRBV5-1
clone size: many
J gene: TRBJ2-1
D gene: NA
CDR3 DNA: TGCGCCAGCAGCTTGGGAGGGGTCCCTGAGCAGTTCTTC
CDR3 protein: CASSLGGVPEQFF

V gene: TRBV4-2
clone size: NA
J gene: TRBJ2-1
D gene: NA
CDR3 DNA: TGTGCCAGCAGCCCCCTCTCGGGCAATGAGCAGTTCTTC
CDR3 protein: CASSPLSGNEQFF

V gene: TRBV7-9
clone size: many
J gene: TRBJ2-1
D gene: NA
CDR3 DNA: TGTGCCAGCAGCGTCGGTATTGGTCTTGAGCAGTTCTTC
CDR3 protein: CASSVGIGLEQFF

V gene: TRBV5-8
clone size: many
J gene: TRBJ2-7
D gene: TRBD2
CDR3 DNA: TGTGCCAGCAGCCCTGGACTAGCGGATGCCTACGAGCAGTACTTC
CDR3 protein: CASSPGLADAYEQYF

V gene: TRBV9
clone size: NA
J gene: TRBJ2-4
D gene: TRBD2
CDR3 DNA: TGTGCCAGCAGCCCACGGGGACTAGCGAATTTCGGCATTCAGTACTTC
CDR3 protein: CASSPRGLANFGIQYF

V gene: TRBV7-9
clone size: NA
J gene: TRBJ2-7
D gene: TRBD2
CDR3 DNA: TGTGCCAGCAGCCCTCGACTAGCGGGAGCGGGCGAGCAGTACTTC
CDR3 protein: CASSPRLAGAGEQYF

V gene: TRBV6-1
clone size: few
J gene: TRBJ2-7
D gene: NA
CDR3 DNA: TGTGCCAGCAGTGAAGCGCCGCTAGACGATCCCACCTACGAGCAGTACTTC
CDR3 protein: CASSEAPLDDPTYEQYF

V gene: TRBV7-9
clone size: many
J gene: TRBJ1-1
D gene: NA
CDR3 DNA: TGTGCCAGCAGCCGGCCGACAGAGTACACTGAAGCTTTCTTT
CDR3 protein: CASSRPTEYTEAFF

V gene: TRBV19
clone size: NA
J gene: TRBJ2-5
D gene: NA
CDR3 DNA: TGTGCCAGTAGTATAGGCCGACGGGTACAAGAGACCCAGTACTTC
CDR3 protein: CASSIGRRVQETQYF

V gene: TRBV29-1
clone size: many
J gene: TRBJ2-7
D gene: TRBD1
CDR3 DNA: TGCAGCGTTGACGGGACAGGGCACGAGCAGTACTTC
CDR3 protein: CSVDGTGHEQYF

V gene: TRBV5-1
clone size: many
J gene: TRBJ2-3
D gene: NA
CDR3 DNA: TGCGCCAGCAGCCCCGAACCAACCACAGATACGCAGTATTTT
CDR3 protein: CASSPEPTTDTQYF

V gene: TRBV20-1
clone size: many
J gene: TRBJ2-7
D gene: NA
CDR3 DNA: TGCAGTGCACCTTTGGGGGGTGGACTGTCCTACGAGCAGTACTTC
CDR3 protein: CSAPLGGGLSYEQYF

V gene: TRBV24-1
clone size: many
J gene: TRBJ2-1
D gene: NA
CDR3 DNA: TGTGCCACCAGTGACCCGGGGCTCCTCTACAATGAGCAGTTCTTC
CDR3 protein: CATSDPGLLYNEQFF

V gene: TRBV6-6
clone size: few
J gene: TRBJ2-2
D gene: NA
CDR3 DNA: TGTGCCAGCAGTTACTCGCCCACGTCGGCCGGGGAGCTGTTTTTT
CDR3 protein: CASSYSPTSAGELFF

V gene: TRBV7-2
clone size: many
J gene: TRBJ2-7
D gene: NA
CDR3 DNA: TGTGCCAGCAGCCGGATTTACGAGCAGTACTTC
CDR3 protein: CASSRIYEQYF

V gene: TRBV7-8
clone size: many
J gene: TRBJ2-7
D gene: NA
CDR3 DNA: TGTGCCAGCAGCTTAAGGGACTACGAGCAGTACTTC
CDR3 protein: CASSLRDYEQYF

V gene: TRBV11-2
clone size: many
J gene: TRBJ2-1
D gene: NA
CDR3 DNA: TGTGCCAGCAGCACTCGGGTGGGACCCCTCTCCTACAATGAGCAGTTCTTC
CDR3 protein: CASSTRVGPLSYNEQFF

V gene: TRBV7-3
clone size: NA
J gene: TRBJ2-1
D gene: TRBD2
CDR3 DNA: TGTGCCAGCAGCCCATCAGCGGGAGAATTGGCCAATGAGCAGTTCTTC
CDR3 protein: CASSPSAGELANEQFF

V gene: TRBV5-1
clone size: many
J gene: TRBJ1-1
D gene: TRBD1
CDR3 DNA: TGCGCCAGCAGCCCGGAAATCTCCGACAGGGGTAGGAACACTGAAGCTTTCTTT
CDR3 protein: CASSPEISDRGRNTEAFF

V gene: TRBV5-1
clone size: many
J gene: TRBJ2-7
D gene: TRBD1
CDR3 DNA: TGCGCCAGCAGCTTGGACCGGGACAGGGATTCCGAGCAGTACTTC
CDR3 protein: CASSLDRDRDSEQYF

V gene: TRBV27
clone size: NA
J gene: TRBJ2-7
D gene: NA
CDR3 DNA: TGTGCCAGCATGGTAAGGAGGGGATCCTACGAGCAGTACTTC
CDR3 protein: CASMVRRGSYEQYF

V gene: TRBV5-6
clone size: many
J gene: TRBJ1-2
D gene: NA
CDR3 DNA: TGTGCCAGCAGCTACTTTGGGCCCGATGGCTACACCTTC
CDR3 protein: CASSYFGPDGYTF

V gene: TRBV12-3/TRBV12-4
clone size: many
J gene: TRBJ1-1
D gene: NA
CDR3 DNA: TGTGCCATCTCGAATGGGCATATGAACACTGAAGCTTTCTTT
CDR3 protein: CAISNGHMNTEAFF

V gene: TRBV29-1
clone size: NA
J gene: TRBJ2-7
D gene: NA
CDR3 DNA: TGCAGCGTTGTTGGGGGGACGGGAAACGAGCAGTACTTC
CDR3 protein: CSVVGGTGNEQYF

V gene: TRBV13
clone size: NA
J gene: TRBJ2-7
D gene: TRBD2
CDR3 DNA: TGTGCCAGCAGCGCGGGACTAGCGGGAGGGCCTCCCTCCTACGAGCAGTACTTC
CDR3 protein: CASSAGLAGGPPSYEQYF

V gene: TRBV5-8
clone size: NA
J gene: TRBJ2-5
D gene: NA
CDR3 DNA: TGTGCCAGCAGCCCCTACCCGGGGGCTAAAGAGACCCAGTACTTC
CDR3 protein: CASSPYPGAKETQYF

V gene: TRBV11-2
clone size: NA
J gene: TRBJ2-7
D gene: NA
CDR3 DNA: TGTGCCAGCAGCCCCGCTGTTGGGACTGGTACCTACGAGCAGTACTTC
CDR3 protein: CASSPAVGTGTYEQYF

V gene: TRBV7-9
clone size: NA
J gene: TRBJ1-5
D gene: TRBD1
CDR3 DNA: TGTGCCAGCAGCCCGCGACAGGGATCAGGGTTCAATCAGCCCCAGCATTTT
CDR3 protein: CASSPRQGSGFNQPQHF

V gene: TRBV7-2
clone size: many
J gene: TRBJ1-1
D gene: NA
CDR3 DNA: TGTGCCAGCAGCACCCAAGGACGACCCCCAGTGAACACTGAAGCTTTCTTT
CDR3 protein: CASSTQGRPPVNTEAFF

V gene: TRBV7-8
clone size: NA
J gene: TRBJ2-7
D gene: NA
CDR3 DNA: TGTGCCAGCAGCCCGAAGTTGAACAGTCAGCAGTACTTC
CDR3 protein: CASSPKLNSQQYF

V gene: TRBV5-1
clone size: NA
J gene: TRBJ2-1
D gene: TRBD2
CDR3 DNA: TGCGCCAGCAGGCCCGGGACTAGCGGGGTTAATGAGCAGTTCTTC
CDR3 protein: CASRPGTSGVNEQFF

V gene: TRBV29-1
clone size: many
J gene: TRBJ2-3
D gene: NA
CDR3 DNA: TGCAGCGTTGATATCGCGGGGCTTAGCACAGATACGCAGTATTTT
CDR3 protein: CSVDIAGLSTDTQYF

V gene: TRBV4-1
clone size: NA
J gene: TRBJ1-4
D gene: TRBD1
CDR3 DNA: TGCGCCAGCAGCCAGGACAGGGGAGGCTCTGAGAAACTGTTTTTT
CDR3 protein: CASSQDRGGSEKLFF

V gene: TRBV4-2
clone size: NA
J gene: TRBJ2-7
D gene: NA
CDR3 DNA: TGTGCCAGCAGCACGGAAGGACAGTCCTACGAGCAGTACTTC
CDR3 protein: CASSTEGQSYEQYF

V gene: TRBV29-1
clone size: many
J gene: TRBJ2-7
D gene: NA
CDR3 DNA: TGCAGCGTTGAAGATGGGTATTCCTTTACCTACGAGCAGTACTTC
CDR3 protein: CSVEDGYSFTYEQYF

V gene: TRBV6-1
clone size: many
J gene: TRBJ2-1
D gene: TRBD2
CDR3 DNA: TGTGCCAGCAGGGGGACTAGCGGGGGGCTCTACAATGAGCAGTTCTTC
CDR3 protein: CASRGTSGGLYNEQFF

V gene: TRBV20-1
clone size: many
J gene: TRBJ1-1
D gene: NA
CDR3 DNA: TGCAGTGCTAGTGGGGGGGACACCCACACTGAAGCTTTCTTT
CDR3 protein: CSASGGDTHTEAFF

V gene: TRBV20-1
clone size: many
J gene: TRBJ2-7
D gene: NA
CDR3 DNA: TGCAGTGCTAGAGATTTATCCAGGGCGGTGGACGAGCAGTACTTC
CDR3 protein: CSARDLSRAVDEQYF

V gene: TRBV27
clone size: many
J gene: TRBJ2-6
D gene: NA
CDR3 DNA: TGTGCCAGCCGGGCAGGGCTAGGGGCCAACGTCCTGACTTTC
CDR3 protein: CASRAGLGANVLTF

V gene: TRBV19
clone size: few
J gene: TRBJ1-2
D gene: NA
CDR3 DNA: TGTGCCAGTAGTATTTCCCTCCGACAGAGAAACTATGGCTACACCTTC
CDR3 protein: CASSISLRQRNYGYTF

V gene: TRBV7-9
clone size: many
J gene: TRBJ1-1
D gene: TRBD1
CDR3 DNA: TGTGCCAGCAGCTTTGGGACAGGGTCCCCTGAAGCTTTCTTT
CDR3 protein: CASSFGTGSPEAFF

V gene: TRBV20-1
clone size: many
J gene: TRBJ2-3
D gene: TRBD1
CDR3 DNA: TGCAGTGCTAGCACCACCGGGACAGGGATGACAGATACGCAGTATTTT
CDR3 protein: CSASTTGTGMTDTQYF

V gene: TRBV6-1
clone size: many
J gene: TRBJ2-7
D gene: TRBD1
CDR3 DNA: TGTGCCAGCAGCGCCCAGGGGCAGGGGGATCGCGAGCAGTACTTC
CDR3 protein: CASSAQGQGDREQYF

V gene: TRBV19
clone size: NA
J gene: TRBJ2-1
D gene: TRBD1
CDR3 DNA: TGTGCCAGTAGTATAGCCGGGACAGGGGCCTACAATGAGCAGTTCTTC
CDR3 protein: CASSIAGTGAYNEQFF

V gene: TRBV7-9
clone size: few
J gene: TRBJ2-5
D gene: TRBD1
CDR3 DNA: TGTGCCAGCAGCTTCGACCCCAGGGGGCGGGAGACCCAGTACTTC
CDR3 protein: CASSFDPRGRETQYF

V gene: TRBV2
clone size: many
J gene: TRBJ1-6
D gene: NA
CDR3 DNA: TGTGCCAGCAGTCCAACTTATCCGGGTTCACCCCTCCACTTT
CDR3 protein: CASSPTYPGSPLHF

V gene: TRBV29-1
clone size: many
J gene: TRBJ1-2
D gene: NA
CDR3 DNA: TGCAATCGACCTAGAGAAGTTAACTATGGCTACACCTTC
CDR3 protein: CNRPREVNYGYTF

V gene: TRBV12-3/TRBV12-4
clone size: many
J gene: TRBJ2-7
D gene: NA
CDR3 DNA: TGTCCTCAAGCCCTAGATTACTACGAGCAGTACTTC
CDR3 protein: CPQALDYYEQYF

V gene: TRBV4-1
clone size: many
J gene: TRBJ2-3
D gene: NA
CDR3 DNA: TGCGCCAGCAGCCAAGAACGACTGGCGACAGATACGCAGTATTTT
CDR3 protein: CASSQERLATDTQYF

V gene: TRBV20-1
clone size: many
J gene: TRBJ2-3
D gene: TRBD1
CDR3 DNA: TGCAGTGCCAAGACAGGGCTGAGCACAGATACGCAGTATTTT
CDR3 protein: CSAKTGLSTDTQYF

V gene: TRBV9
clone size: few
J gene: TRBJ2-2
D gene: NA
CDR3 DNA: TGTGCCAGCAGCGTAGATCCTAGCGATACCGGGGAGCTGTTTTTT
CDR3 protein: CASSVDPSDTGELFF

V gene: TRBV27
clone size: NA
J gene: TRBJ2-2
D gene: TRBD2
CDR3 DNA: TGTGCCAGCAGTTTTACGGCGGGAGGAGGGACCGGGGAGCTGTTTTTT
CDR3 protein: CASSFTAGGGTGELFF

V gene: TRBV7-9
clone size: NA
J gene: TRBJ2-5
D gene: NA
CDR3 DNA: TGTGCCAGCAACTCGGATGGTACGGAGACCCAGTACTTC
CDR3 protein: CASNSDGTETQYF

V gene: TRBV29-1
clone size: many
J gene: TRBJ2-1
D gene: NA
CDR3 DNA: TGCAGCGTTGATGGGGTTCGCTACAATGAGCAGTTCTTC
CDR3 protein: CSVDGVRYNEQFF

V gene: TRBV9
clone size: many
J gene: TRBJ2-1
D gene: NA
CDR3 DNA: TGTGCCAGCAGCGTAGCGGTGTACAATGAGCAGTTCTTC
CDR3 protein: CASSVAVYNEQFF

V gene: TRBV6-2/TRBV6-3
clone size: many
J gene: TRBJ1-5
D gene: NA
CDR3 DNA: TGTGCCAGCAGTACGGACAAGGGTAATCAGCCCCAGCATTTT
CDR3 protein: CASSTDKGNQPQHF

V gene: TRBV15
clone size: NA
J gene: TRBJ2-2
D gene: NA
CDR3 DNA: TGTGCCACCAGGGACACGTCGAACACCGGGGAGCTGTTTTTT
CDR3 protein: CATRDTSNTGELFF